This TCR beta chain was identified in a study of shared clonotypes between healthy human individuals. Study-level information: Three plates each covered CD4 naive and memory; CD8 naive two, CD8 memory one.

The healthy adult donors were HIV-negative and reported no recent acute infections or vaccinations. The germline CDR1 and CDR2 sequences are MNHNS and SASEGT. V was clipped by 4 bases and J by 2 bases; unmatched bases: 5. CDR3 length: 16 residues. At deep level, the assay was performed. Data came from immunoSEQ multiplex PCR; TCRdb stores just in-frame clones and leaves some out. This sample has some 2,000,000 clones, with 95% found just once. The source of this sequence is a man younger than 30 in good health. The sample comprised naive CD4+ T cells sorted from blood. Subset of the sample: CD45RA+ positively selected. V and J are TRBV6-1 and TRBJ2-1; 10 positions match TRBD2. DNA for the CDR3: TGTGCCAGCAGTGGGCCCCTAGCGGGGGCCTACAATGAGCAGTTCTTC. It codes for CASSGPLAGAYNEQFF.